The next 32 T cell receptor beta chains were all read from a single sample in a study of early T cells in non-severe SARS-CoV-2 infection. TCRdb redid the calling of the 5' RACE reads with MiXCR, one entry per CDR3 protein. The data contain under 75,000 distinct CDR3 sequences, about 13% of them singletons. The source material was whole blood. These receptors were obtained from an adult who was a healthcare worker with PCR-confirmed SARS-CoV-2 infection or an uninfected control (not recorded which).

This clonotype has more than one count but fewer than ten. The chain carries TRBV5-1 and TRBJ2-2; D is ambiguous. Germline-derived CDR1 and CDR2 are SGHRS and YFSETQ. Deletions cut 1 base from V and 3 bases from J, with 7 bases between. This CDR3 is 14 amino acids long. CDR3 coding DNA: TGCGCCAGCAGCTTGTACGGCGACACCGGGGAGCTGTTTTTT. Translated, it gives CASSLYGDTGELFF.

This clonotype was seen ten or more times. The chain recombines TRBV18 with TRBJ1-2; D is uncertain. This CDR3 comprises 14 residues. Germline CDR1 KGHSH, CDR2 LQKENI. V was pared by 3 bases and J by 8 bases, with 16 bases between. CDR3 DNA: TGTGCCAGCTCACCTACTCAAGTTAAGGGAGGCTACACCTTC. Protein sequence: CASSPTQVKGGYTF.

In its sample, this clonotype was seen many times. The rearrangement uses TRBV20-1 and TRBJ2-1, with TRBD1 matching 7 bases. Germline V CDR1 and CDR2: DFQATT, SNEGSKA (reference sequence). V shed 5 bases and J 1 base; nucleotides not matched to a gene: 11. The CDR3 sequence is 16 residues long. CDR3: CSAYKGAGTSYNEQFF. The CDR3, as DNA: TGCAGTGCTTATAAGGGGGCCGGAACTTCCTACAATGAGCAGTTCTTC.

This clonotype was observed many times. The chain recombines TRBV11-3 with TRBJ2-1; D is possibly TRBD2 (6 bases). The germline gives CDR1 SGHNT, CDR2 YENEEA. The germline V and J ends were trimmed by 4 bases and 5 bases, with 24 bases remaining between them. The CDR3 spans 18 residues. The CDR3 DNA sequence: TGTGCCAGCAGCTCCAATCTCTTGCTAGCGACGGCGAACAATGAGCAGTTCTTC. Translation: CASSSNLLLATANNEQFF.

This clonotype was seen a handful of times. V gene TRBV19 combines with J gene TRBJ1-2; TRBD1 matches 7 bases. Germline CDR1 and CDR2: LNHDA and SQIVND (reference sequence). The CDR3 is made up of 14 amino acids. Losses at the gene ends were 7 bases for V and 2 bases for J; bases not matched to a gene: 7. CDR3 loop: CASNPRGPNYGYTF. CDR3 coding DNA: TGTGCCAGTAACCCGAGGGGGCCCAACTATGGCTACACCTTC. Full variable domain (rest looked up from reference TRBV19 and TRBJ1-2): DGGITQSPKYLFRKEGQNVTLSCEQNLNHDAMYWYRQDPGQGLRLIYYSQIVNDFQKGDIAEGYSVSREKKESFPLTVTSAQKNPTAFYLCASNPRGPNYGYTFGSGTRLTVV.

The chain has TRBV7-8 and TRBJ1-5; TRBD1 might be the D (5 bases). Per germline, CDR1 SGHVS and CDR2 FQNEAQ. The CDR3 runs to 15 residues. V lost 1 base to trimming and J lost 2 bases, with 9 bases between them. The CDR3 here is CASSLGGAGNQPQHF. The CDR3 DNA is TGTGCCAGCAGCTTAGGGGGCGCAGGCAATCAGCCCCAGCATTTT. The full variable domain, its missing parts supplied by reference TRBV7-8 and TRBJ1-5, is GAGVSQSPRYKVAKRGQDVALRCDPISGHVSLFWYQQALGQGPEFLTYFQNEAQLDKSGLPSDRFFAERPEGSVSTLKIQRTQQEDSAVYLCASSLGGAGNQPQHFGDGTRLSIL.

This clonotype was counted at least ten times. The V gene is TRBV7-9, the J gene TRBJ2-1; 11 bases fit TRBD2. The CDR3 contains 19 residues. The germline V gene has CDR1 SEHNR and CDR2 FQNEAQ (reference sequence). V lost 3 bases and J lost 0; bases outside the gene matches: 10. The CDR3 reads CASSLGTSGSVYSYNEQFF. The CDR3 coding sequence is TGTGCCAGCAGCTTGGGTACTAGCGGGAGCGTATACTCCTACAATGAGCAGTTCTTC.

The gene calls are TRBV20-1 and TRBJ2-5; D gene ambiguous. Germline V gives CDR1 DFQATT, CDR2 SNEGSKA (reference sequence). The germline V and J ends were trimmed by 3 bases and 0 bases, with 8 bases remaining between them. The CDR3 is 13 residues long. The DNA of the CDR3 is TGCAGTGCTAGTGGAGTAGACCAAGAGACCCAGTACTTC. Translation gives CSASGVDQETQYF.

The chain combines TRBV27 with TRBJ2-5; maybe TRBD1 (5 bases). CDR3 length: 14 residues. Germline lookup yields CDR1 MNHEY and CDR2 SMNVEV (reference sequence). Trimming left V 5 bases short and J 0 bases short, with 10 bases between. The CDR3 is CASSIGQYQETQYF. The CDR3 DNA reads as TGTGCCAGCAGTATAGGACAATACCAAGAGACCCAGTACTTC.

In its sample, this clonotype was seen a few times. CDR3 sequence (DNA): TGTGCCAGCAGCCCAAGACTTGGGGGTTCCTACAATGAGCAGTTCTTC. Translation gives CASSPRLGGSYNEQFF. The chain uses TRBV7-3 and TRBJ2-1; D could derive from TRBD1 or TRBD2 (5 bases each). Germline CDR1 SGHTA, CDR2 FQGTGA. This CDR3 spans 16 amino acids. The V gene lost 5 bases and the J gene lost 1 base, with 15 bases spanning the gap.

This clonotype was counted at least ten times. The V gene is TRBV29-1, the J gene TRBJ2-5; D possibly matches TRBD1 or TRBD2 (5 bases each). Germline V gene data show CDR1 as SQVTM and CDR2 as ANQGSEA. The V end was cut by 1 base, the J end by 4 bases, with 10 bases between. This CDR3 region has 13 residues. The CDR3 DNA reads as TGCAGCGTTGAAGCAGAGGGGCCAGAGACCCAGTACTTC. Its protein is CSVEAEGPETQYF.

The chain recombines TRBV7-8 with TRBJ1-1; D may be TRBD1 (6 bases). V dropped 5 bases and J dropped 10 bases, with 23 bases sitting between them. The CDR3 extends over 15 amino acids. CDR1 and CDR2 from the germline V gene are SGHVS and FQNEAQ. The CDR3 DNA reads as TGTGCCAGCAGCCGCAGGGGAAGCGTTGACTCTGGAGCTTTCTTT. It translates to CASSRRGSVDSGAFF.

This clonotype turned up a few times. The V call is TRBV4-2, the J call TRBJ2-3; 8 positions agree with TRBD2. V lost 4 bases and J lost 10; bases outside the gene matches: 10. Germline V gives CDR1 LGHNA, CDR2 YNFKEQ. This CDR3 contains 14 residues. In DNA, the CDR3 is TGTGCCAGCAGCCCGGGGGGGGCCGGGAGGGCGCAGTATTTT. Its protein product is CASSPGGAGRAQYF.

This clonotype was seen many times. The chain carries TRBV7-2 and TRBJ2-7; maybe TRBD2 (6 bases). The CDR3 loop spans 14 amino acids. V was shortened by 5 bases and J by 5 bases, with 16 bases between the two germline ends. Germline V gene data show CDR1 as SGHTA and CDR2 as FQGNSA. Here the CDR3 reads CASSPAFGSDEQYF. The CDR3, as DNA: TGTGCCAGCAGCCCCGCTTTCGGGAGCGACGAGCAGTACTTC.

This clonotype turned up a few times. The chain uses TRBV10-3 and TRBJ1-2; a weak D match, TRBD1 (6 bases). Trimming shortened V by 2 bases and J by 4 bases, and 11 bases separated the two germline ends. Germline V gene lookup returns CDR1 ENHRY and CDR2 SYGVKD. The CDR3 has 14 residues. The CDR3 region has the DNA TGTGCCATCAGTGAGCAGGGGCAGGGCTATGGCTACACCTTC. Its translation is CAISEQGQGYGYTF.

In its sample, this clonotype was seen many times. The chain carries TRBV4-3 and TRBJ2-3; the D gene could be TRBD1 or TRBD2 (5 bases each). In germline, CDR1 is LGHNA, CDR2 YSLEER. Between the trimmed V and J ends, which lost 0 bases and 6 bases, there was a span of 25 bases. This CDR3 is built from 19 residues. This CDR3 is CASSQDERPRQGASDTQYF. The CDR3 DNA reads TGCGCCAGCAGCCAAGATGAGAGGCCCCGGCAGGGAGCGTCGGATACGCAGTATTTT.

This rearrangement joins TRBV6-2 or TRBV6-3 to TRBJ2-5, with TRBD2 as a possible D gene (5 bases). The CDR3 totals 11 residues. Germline CDR1 is MNHEY and CDR2 is SVGEGT. The CDR3 reads CAIATGETQYF. Here the CDR3 DNA reads TGTGCTATAGCCACGGGGGAGACCCAGTACTTC.

This clonotype came up many times. This chain joins TRBV5-1 and TRBJ1-5; D gene unclear. V shed 2 bases and J shed 6 bases, with 18 bases lying between them. The CDR3 spans 16 residues. Germline V gene lookup returns CDR1 SGHRS and CDR2 YFSETQ. In DNA form, the CDR3 reads TGCGCCAGCAGCTTACAACCGGCGGGGTCTGGTCAGCCCCAGCATTTT. Its protein is CASSLQPAGSGQPQHF.

This chain uses TRBV11-2 with TRBJ2-7, with D possibly TRBD2 on 5 matching bases. This CDR3 region has 14 residues. With 3 bases removed from V and 4 bases from J, the gap between germline ends came to 13 bases. The V gene's germline CDR1 is SGHAT and CDR2 FQNNGV. CDR3 protein: CASSFLTTSYEQYF. In DNA, the CDR3 is TGTGCCAGCAGCTTCCTCACTACTAGTTACGAGCAGTACTTC.

This clonotype was picked up many times. The rearrangement joins TRBV7-8 to TRBJ1-1; D gene unclear. The CDR3 sequence is 18 residues long. The germline CDR1 and CDR2 sequences are SGHVS and FQNEAQ. V gave up 3 bases and J gave up 0 bases, with 20 bases separating them. Here the CDR3 reads CASSFQMAAEAMNTEAFF. The CDR3 DNA sequence: TGTGCCAGCAGCTTTCAGATGGCCGCGGAGGCCATGAACACTGAAGCTTTCTTT.

The chain joins TRBV10-3 to TRBJ2-7, with D possibly matching TRBD2 (5 bases). V shed 0 bases and J shed 5 bases, with 8 bases lying between them. Germline V gene sequence: CDR1 ENHRY, CDR2 SYGVKD. The CDR3 consists of 13 residues. CDR3: CAISESEVHEQYF. Here the CDR3 DNA reads TGTGCCATCAGTGAGTCGGAGGTCCACGAGCAGTACTTC.

This clonotype was seen at least ten times. CDR3 amino acids: CASSQDSRRLAGDRYNEQFF. Written as DNA, the CDR3 is TGTGCCAGCAGCCAAGACTCCCGACGACTAGCGGGAGATCGCTACAATGAGCAGTTCTTC. The chain combines TRBV4-2 with TRBJ2-1; 12 bases fit TRBD2. The germline gives CDR1 LGHNA, CDR2 YNFKEQ. V trimming: 0 bases; J trimming: 3 bases; junction bases outside the gene matches: 12. This CDR3 region has 20 residues.

This clonotype was counted many times. The chain recombines TRBV7-6 with TRBJ2-5; 8 nucleotides match TRBD2. The CDR3 totals 16 residues. The germline V gene encodes CDR1 SGHVS and CDR2 FNYEAQ. The V segment lost 5 bases and the J segment 5 bases; nucleotides outside the gene matches: 13. The CDR3 loop reads CASSLTTSAVGETQYF. CDR3 sequence (DNA): TGTGCCAGCAGCCTCACGACTAGCGCAGTGGGGGAGACCCAGTACTTC.

This clonotype occurred a few times. The rearrangement joins TRBV11-3 to TRBJ2-3, with 9 bases identical to TRBD2. The CDR3 extends over 17 amino acids. V lost 0 bases and J lost 5; bases outside the gene matches: 9. Germline CDR1 and CDR2: SGHNT and YENEEA. CDR3 sequence: CASSLDLLAGRGDTQYF. As DNA, the CDR3 is TGTGCCAGCAGCTTAGATCTGCTAGCGGGACGGGGAGATACGCAGTATTTT.

This clonotype occurred many times. CDR3 in amino acids: CASSLSGSQETQYF. In nucleotides, the CDR3 is TGTGCCAGCAGCTTGAGTGGCTCCCAAGAGACCCAGTACTTC. The chain uses TRBV5-4 and TRBJ2-5; no reliable D call. The CDR3 has 14 residues. The germline V and J ends were trimmed by 1 base and 1 base, with 8 bases remaining between them. CDR1 and CDR2 from the germline V gene are SGHNT and YYREEE (reference sequence).

This clonotype was recorded a few times. The V and J genes are TRBV29-1 and TRBJ2-7, with D perhaps TRBD2 (6 bases). V lost 7 bases to trimming and J lost 5 bases, with 18 bases between them. This CDR3 is 13 amino acids long. In germline, CDR1 is SQVTM, CDR2 ANQGSEA. CDR3 sequence reads: CSAGGLGLDEQYF. CDR3 bases: TGCAGCGCCGGGGGATTAGGGTTGGACGAGCAGTACTTC.

This clonotype came up many times. The V call is TRBV18, the J call TRBJ1-1; 8 nucleotides align to TRBD1. This CDR3 comprises 16 residues. Trimming removed 6 bases from V and 3 bases from J; junction bases left unmatched: 12. Germline V gives CDR1 KGHSH, CDR2 LQKENI. The CDR3, as DNA: TGTGCCAGCTCGATTTACCGGACAGGGCGGGACACTGAAGCTTTCTTT. It yields the protein CASSIYRTGRDTEAFF.

There are many counts of this clonotype. The chain has TRBV9 and TRBJ1-4, with D unresolved. V dropped 0 bases and J dropped 0 bases, with 6 bases sitting between them. The CDR3 extends over 15 amino acids. Germline CDR1 is SGDLS and CDR2 is YYNGEE. The CDR3 DNA is TGTGCCAGCAGCGTAGCGCCTGCAACTAATGAAAAACTGTTTTTT. Translating gives CASSVAPATNEKLFF.

This clonotype has ten or more counts. CDR3 DNA sequence: TGTGCCAGCTCACAACAGAGCACTGAAGCTTTCTTT. Encoded protein: CASSQQSTEAFF. The chain uses TRBV18 and TRBJ1-1; the D is unclear. V was clipped by 4 bases and J by 4 bases, with 7 bases between them. Germline V gene sequence: CDR1 KGHSH, CDR2 LQKENI. The CDR3 runs to 12 residues. Using reference TRBV18 and TRBJ1-1 for the parts outside the CDR3, the full variable domain is NAGVMQNPRHLVRRRGQEARLRCSPMKGHSHVYWYRQLPEEGLKFMVYLQKENIIDESGMPKERFSAEFPKEGPSILRIQQVVRGDSAAYFCASSQQSTEAFFGQGTRLTVV.

The rearrangement uses TRBV19 and TRBJ2-2, with D possibly being TRBD2 (5 bases). The V gene lost 4 bases and the J gene lost 0 bases, with 6 bases spanning the gap. The CDR3 extends over 14 amino acids. From germline, CDR1 is LNHDA and CDR2 SQIVND (reference sequence). CDR3 DNA: TGTGCCAGTAGTACCGGGACGAACACCGGGGAGCTGTTTTTT. Protein product: CASSTGTNTGELFF.

V and J are TRBV11-2 and TRBJ2-1, with D perhaps assigned TRBD1 or TRBD2 (5 bases each). Trimming shortened V by 1 base and J by 2 bases, and 12 bases separated the two germline ends. The CDR3 has 16 residues. Germline CDR1 is SGHAT and CDR2 is FQNNGV. The CDR3 coding sequence is TGTGCCAGCAGCTTAGTCGGGACGCCGGCCTACAATGAGCAGTTCTTC. It encodes CASSLVGTPAYNEQFF.

Many counts were recorded for this clonotype. Germline is not matched at one junction end, which may reflect a read error. The chain links TRBV6-6 to TRBJ1-3, with 9 bases that match TRBD1. The CDR3 consists of 15 residues. Germline V gene lookup returns CDR1 MNHNY and CDR2 SVGAGI (reference sequence). The CDR3 sequence is CASTYRGRPGNTIYF. The CDR3 DNA reads TGTGCCAGCACTTACAGGGGGCGCCCTGGAAACACCATATATTTT.